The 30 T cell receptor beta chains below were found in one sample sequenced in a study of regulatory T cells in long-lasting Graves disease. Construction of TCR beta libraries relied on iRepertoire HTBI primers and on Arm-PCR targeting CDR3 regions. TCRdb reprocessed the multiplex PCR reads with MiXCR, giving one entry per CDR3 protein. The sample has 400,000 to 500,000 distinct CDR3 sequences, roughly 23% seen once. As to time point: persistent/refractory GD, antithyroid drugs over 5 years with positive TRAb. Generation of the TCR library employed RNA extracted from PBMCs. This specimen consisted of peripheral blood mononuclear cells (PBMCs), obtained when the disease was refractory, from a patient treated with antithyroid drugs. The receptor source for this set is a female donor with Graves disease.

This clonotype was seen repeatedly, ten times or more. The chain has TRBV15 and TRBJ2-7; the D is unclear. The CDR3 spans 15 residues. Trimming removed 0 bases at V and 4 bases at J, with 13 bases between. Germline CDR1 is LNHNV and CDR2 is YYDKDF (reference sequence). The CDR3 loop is CATSREGRSPYEQYF. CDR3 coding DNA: TGTGCCACCAGCAGAGAAGGTCGGTCCCCGTACGAGCAGTACTTC.

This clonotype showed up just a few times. The CDR3 sequence: CASTIDRIGYEQYF. For the CDR3, the DNA is TGTGCCAGCACCATTGACAGGATAGGCTACGAGCAGTACTTC. V gene TRBV7-2 combines with J gene TRBJ2-7, with a possible D match to TRBD1 (6 bases). V lost 7 bases and J lost 3, with 16 bases in between. Per germline, CDR1 SGHTA and CDR2 FQGNSA. This CDR3 spans 14 amino acids.

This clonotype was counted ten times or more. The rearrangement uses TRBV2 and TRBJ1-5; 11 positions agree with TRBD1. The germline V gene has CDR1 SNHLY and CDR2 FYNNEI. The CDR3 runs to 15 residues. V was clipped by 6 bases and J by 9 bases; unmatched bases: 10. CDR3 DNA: TGTGCCAGCAGGGTTGGGGGACAGGGGGTAGGGCCCCAGCATTTT. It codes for CASRVGGQGVGPQHF.

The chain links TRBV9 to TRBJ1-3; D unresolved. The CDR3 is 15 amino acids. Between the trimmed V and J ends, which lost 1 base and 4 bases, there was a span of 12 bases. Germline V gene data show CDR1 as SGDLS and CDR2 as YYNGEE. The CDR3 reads CASSVSQVSGNTIYF. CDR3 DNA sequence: TGTGCCAGCAGCGTAAGTCAAGTTTCGGGAAACACCATATATTTT. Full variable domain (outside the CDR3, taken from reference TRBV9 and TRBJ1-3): DSGVTQTPKHLITATGQRVTLRCSPRSGDLSVYWYQQSLDQGLQFLIQYYNGEERAKGNILERFSAQQFPDLHSELNLSSLELGDSALYFCASSVSQVSGNTIYFGEGSWLTVV.

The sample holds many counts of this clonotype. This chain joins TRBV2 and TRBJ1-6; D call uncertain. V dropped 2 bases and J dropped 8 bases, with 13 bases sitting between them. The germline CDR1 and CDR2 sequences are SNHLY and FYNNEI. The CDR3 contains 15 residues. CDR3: CASSEQRHRDSPLHF. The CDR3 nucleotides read TGTGCCAGCAGTGAACAGAGACATCGGGATTCACCCCTCCACTTT.

The CDR3 DNA is TGTGCCACCAGCAAAGGTTGGTTGGGGAGCTTCTACGAGCAGTACTTC. Residues: CATSKGWLGSFYEQYF. The chain couples TRBV15 to TRBJ2-7; the D gene is possibly TRBD2 (5 bases). In germline, CDR1 is LNHNV, CDR2 YYDKDF (reference sequence). Trimming shortened V by 4 bases and J by 3 bases, and 19 bases separated the two germline ends. This CDR3 spans 16 amino acids.

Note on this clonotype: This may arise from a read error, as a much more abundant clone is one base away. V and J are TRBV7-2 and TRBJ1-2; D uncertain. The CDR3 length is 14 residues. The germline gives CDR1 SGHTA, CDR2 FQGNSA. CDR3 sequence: CASNLGFLLYGYTF. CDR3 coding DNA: TGTGCCAGCAACTTAGGTTTCTTGCTTTATGGCTACACCTTC.

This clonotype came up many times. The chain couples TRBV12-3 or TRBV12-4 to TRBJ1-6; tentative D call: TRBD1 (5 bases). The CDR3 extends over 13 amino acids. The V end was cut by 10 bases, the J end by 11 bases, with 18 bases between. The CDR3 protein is CATGKGQGTPLHF. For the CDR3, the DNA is TGTGCCACCGGGAAGGGGCAGGGAACACCCCTCCACTTT.

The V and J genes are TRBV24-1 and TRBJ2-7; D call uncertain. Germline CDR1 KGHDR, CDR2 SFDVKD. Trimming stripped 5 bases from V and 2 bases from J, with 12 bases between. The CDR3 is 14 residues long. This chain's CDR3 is CATSANRAPYEQYF. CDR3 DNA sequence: TGTGCCACCAGTGCAAATCGGGCCCCCTACGAGCAGTACTTC.

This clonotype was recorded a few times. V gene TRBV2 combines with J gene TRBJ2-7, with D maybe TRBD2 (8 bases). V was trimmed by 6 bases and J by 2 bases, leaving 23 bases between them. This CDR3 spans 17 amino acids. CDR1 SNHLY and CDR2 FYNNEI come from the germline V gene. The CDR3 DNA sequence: TGTGCCAGCAGGAGGGGGCCTAGCGGGTCCTCCACCTACGAGCAGTACTTC. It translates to CASRRGPSGSSTYEQYF.

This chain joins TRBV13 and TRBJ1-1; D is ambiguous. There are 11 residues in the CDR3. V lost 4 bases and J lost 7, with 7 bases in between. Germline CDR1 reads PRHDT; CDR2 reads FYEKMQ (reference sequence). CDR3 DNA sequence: TGTGCCAGCAGCTATAACGATGAAGCTTTCTTT. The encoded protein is CASSYNDEAFF.

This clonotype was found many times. The CDR3 DNA reads TGTGCCAGCAGTGAGATGGGGACAGGGTTCCCCGAGCAGTACTTC. Protein: CASSEMGTGFPEQYF. The rearrangement joins TRBV6-1 to TRBJ2-7, with 9 bases lining up with TRBD1. This CDR3 is 15 amino acids long. The germline V gene encodes CDR1 MNHNS and CDR2 SASEGT. V lost 3 bases, J lost 6 bases, and 9 bases stayed unmatched.

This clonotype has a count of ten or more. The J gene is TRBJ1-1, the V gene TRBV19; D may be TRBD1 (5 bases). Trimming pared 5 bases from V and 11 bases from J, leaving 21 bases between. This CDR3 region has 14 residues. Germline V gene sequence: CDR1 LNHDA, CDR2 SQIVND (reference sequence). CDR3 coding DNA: TGTGCCAGTAGTGACCGGGACGGGTATCCCGCGGCTTTCTTT. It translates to CASSDRDGYPAAFF.

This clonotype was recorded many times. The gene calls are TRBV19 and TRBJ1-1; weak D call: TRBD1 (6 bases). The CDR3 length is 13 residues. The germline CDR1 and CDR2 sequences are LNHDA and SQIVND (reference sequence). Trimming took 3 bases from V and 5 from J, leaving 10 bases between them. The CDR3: CASSMDSGTEAFF. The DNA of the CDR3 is TGTGCCAGTAGTATGGACAGCGGGACTGAAGCTTTCTTT.

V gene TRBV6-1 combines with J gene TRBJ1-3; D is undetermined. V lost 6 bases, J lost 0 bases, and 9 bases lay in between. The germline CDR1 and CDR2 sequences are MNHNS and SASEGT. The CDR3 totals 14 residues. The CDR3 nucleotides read TGTGCCAGCAGGGCAGTACTCTCTGGAAACACCATATATTTT. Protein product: CASRAVLSGNTIYF.

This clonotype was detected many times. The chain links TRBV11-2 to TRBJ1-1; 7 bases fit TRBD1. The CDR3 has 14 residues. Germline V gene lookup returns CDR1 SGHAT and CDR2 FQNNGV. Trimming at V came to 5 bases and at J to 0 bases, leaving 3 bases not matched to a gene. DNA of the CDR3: TGTGCCAGCAGCAAAACAGGGGTGAACACTGAAGCTTTCTTT. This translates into CASSKTGVNTEAFF.

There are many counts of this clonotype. CDR3 in amino acids: CAISVRTNEKLFF. CDR3 nucleotide sequence: TGTGCCATCAGCGTACGGACTAATGAAAAACTGTTTTTT. The genes are TRBV10-3 and TRBJ1-4, with unresolved D. Trimming cost V 6 bases and J 2 bases, with 7 bases left between them. The CDR3 loop spans 13 amino acids. Germline lookup yields CDR1 ENHRY and CDR2 SYGVKD.

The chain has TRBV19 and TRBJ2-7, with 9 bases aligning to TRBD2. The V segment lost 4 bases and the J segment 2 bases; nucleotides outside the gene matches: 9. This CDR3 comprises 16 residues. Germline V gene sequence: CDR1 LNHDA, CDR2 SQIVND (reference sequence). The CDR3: CASSKDSGRGPYEQYF. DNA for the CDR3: TGTGCCAGTAGTAAAGATAGCGGGAGAGGACCCTACGAGCAGTACTTC.

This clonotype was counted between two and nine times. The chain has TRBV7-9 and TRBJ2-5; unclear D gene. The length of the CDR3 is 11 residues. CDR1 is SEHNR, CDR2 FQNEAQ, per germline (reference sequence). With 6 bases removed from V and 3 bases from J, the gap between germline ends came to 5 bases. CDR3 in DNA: TGTGCCAGCAGGGTAAAAGAGACCCAGTACTTC. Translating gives CASRVKETQYF.

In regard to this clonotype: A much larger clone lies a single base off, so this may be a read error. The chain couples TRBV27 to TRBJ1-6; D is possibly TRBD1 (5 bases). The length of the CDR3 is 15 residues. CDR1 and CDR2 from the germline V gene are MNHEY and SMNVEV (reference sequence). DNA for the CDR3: TGTGCCAAAGCCCGGGGGAGGACCTATAATTCACCCCCCCACTTT. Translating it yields CAKARGRTYNSPPHF.

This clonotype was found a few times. The DNA for the CDR3 is TGTGCCAGCAGCGTCGATCAGGGCACAGATACGCAGTATTTT. Amino acid sequence: CASSVDQGTDTQYF. V usage is TRBV7-2 and J usage is TRBJ2-3; D is unresolved. Per the germline V gene, CDR1 is SGHTA and CDR2 is FQGNSA. The length of the CDR3 is 14 residues. V dropped 5 bases and J dropped 1 base, with 10 bases sitting between them.

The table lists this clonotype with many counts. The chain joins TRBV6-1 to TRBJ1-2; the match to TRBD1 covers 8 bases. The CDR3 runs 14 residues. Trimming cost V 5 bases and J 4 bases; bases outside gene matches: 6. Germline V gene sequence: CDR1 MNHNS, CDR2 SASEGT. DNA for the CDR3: TGTGCCAGCAGTCCCCGGACAGGGAGCTATGGCTACACCTTC. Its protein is CASSPRTGSYGYTF.

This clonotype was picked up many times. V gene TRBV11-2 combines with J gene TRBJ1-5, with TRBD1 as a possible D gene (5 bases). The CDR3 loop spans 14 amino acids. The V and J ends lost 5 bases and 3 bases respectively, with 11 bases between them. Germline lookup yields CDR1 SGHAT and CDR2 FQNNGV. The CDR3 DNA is TGTGCCAGCAGCGAGGGACCGGCCAATCAGCCCCAGCATTTT. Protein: CASSEGPANQPQHF.

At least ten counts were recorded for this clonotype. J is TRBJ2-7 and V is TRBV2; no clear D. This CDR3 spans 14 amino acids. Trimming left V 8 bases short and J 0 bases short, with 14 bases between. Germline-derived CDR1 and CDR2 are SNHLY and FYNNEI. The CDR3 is CASSPAALSYEQYF. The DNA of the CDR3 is TGTGCCAGCTCTCCGGCCGCCCTCTCCTACGAGCAGTACTTC.

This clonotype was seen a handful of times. The CDR3 nucleotides read TGTGCCAGCAGTTCGGCCATAGCGGGAGTATATAACGGGGAGCTGTTTTTT. This sequence encodes CASSSAIAGVYNGELFF. The chain joins TRBV12-3 or TRBV12-4 to TRBJ2-2, with TRBD2 matching over 9 bases. The ends lost 4 bases at V and 7 bases at J; junction bases unmatched: 13. This CDR3 region has 17 residues.

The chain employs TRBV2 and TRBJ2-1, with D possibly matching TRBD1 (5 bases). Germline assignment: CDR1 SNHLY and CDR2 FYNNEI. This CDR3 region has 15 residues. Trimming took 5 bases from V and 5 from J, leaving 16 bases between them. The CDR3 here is CASSIRSKGDNEQFF. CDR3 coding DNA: TGTGCCAGCAGTATCAGGTCCAAAGGGGACAATGAGCAGTTCTTC.

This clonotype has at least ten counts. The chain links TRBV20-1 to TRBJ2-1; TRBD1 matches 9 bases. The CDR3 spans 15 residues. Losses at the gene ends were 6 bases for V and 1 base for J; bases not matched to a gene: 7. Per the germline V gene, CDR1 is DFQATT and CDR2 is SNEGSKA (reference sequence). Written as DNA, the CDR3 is TGCAGTGCCCCGGACAGGGGTTTGTCCTACAATGAGCAGTTCTTC. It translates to CSAPDRGLSYNEQFF.

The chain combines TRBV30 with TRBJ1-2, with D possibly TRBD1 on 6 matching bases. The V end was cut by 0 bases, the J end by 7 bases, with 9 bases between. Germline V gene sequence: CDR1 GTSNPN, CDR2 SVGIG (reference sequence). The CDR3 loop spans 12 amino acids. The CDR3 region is CAWSVQGGGYTF. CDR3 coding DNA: TGTGCCTGGAGTGTACAGGGCGGTGGCTACACCTTC. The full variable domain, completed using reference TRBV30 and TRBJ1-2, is SQTIHQWPATLVQPVGSPLSLECTVEGTSNPNLYWYRQAAGRGLQLLFYSVGIGQISSEVPQNLSASRPQDRQFILSSKKLLLSDSGFYLCAWSVQGGGYTFGSGTRLTVV.

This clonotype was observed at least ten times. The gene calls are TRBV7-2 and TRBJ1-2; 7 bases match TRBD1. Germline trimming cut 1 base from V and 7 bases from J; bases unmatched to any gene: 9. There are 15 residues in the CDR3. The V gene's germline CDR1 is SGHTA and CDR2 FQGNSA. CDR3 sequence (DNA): TGTGCCAGCAGCTTAGAAGGCAGGGGGGTTCGTGGCTACACCTTC. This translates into CASSLEGRGVRGYTF.

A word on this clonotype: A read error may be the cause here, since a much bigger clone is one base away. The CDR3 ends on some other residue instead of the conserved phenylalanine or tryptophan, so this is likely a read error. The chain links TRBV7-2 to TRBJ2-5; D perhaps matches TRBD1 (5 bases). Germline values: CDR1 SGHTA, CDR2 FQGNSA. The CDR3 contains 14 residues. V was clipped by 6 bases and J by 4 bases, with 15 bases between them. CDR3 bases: TGTGCCAGCAGTCCCCAGGGAAGGAGAGAGACCCAGTACCTC. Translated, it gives CASSPQGRRETQYL.